This TCR beta chain was recorded in a study of siplizumab effects on memory and regulatory T cells. The germline V and J ends were trimmed by 4 bases and 4 bases, with 8 bases remaining between them. The CDR3 is 13 amino acids. Looked up from germline, CDR1 is MNHEY and CDR2 is SVGAGI. Here immunoSEQ multiplex PCR was the method, and the copy in TCRdb shows in-frame clones only, minus some. The profile shows 50,000 or so clones, over 75% of them singletons. The chain has TRBV6-5 and TRBJ2-1; no clear D gene. This receptor was taken from a human donor in good health. The sample comprised naive CD8+ T cells sorted from blood. The CDR3 nucleotides are TGTGCCAGCAGTTCCACTGATTACAATGAGCAGTTCTTC. Protein product: CASSSTDYNEQFF.